Listed below are T cell receptor beta chains from one sample, sequenced in a study of T-cell reconstitution after alpha-beta-depleted transplantation in children. TCRdb reprocessed the PCR reads via MiXCR and lists one record per CDR3 protein. The table records 150,000 to 250,000 distinct CDR3 sequences, approximately 6% of them present only once. Sequenced material: PBMCs, taken before TCRalphabeta/CD19-depleted stem cell transplant. These receptors all stem from a girl under two years old with combined immunodeficiency, due to receive a stem cell transplant. The CDR3 runs from the conserved cysteine through the conserved F or W. The order of the fields is V gene, J gene, CDR3 protein.

>TRBV9|TRBJ2-1
CASSQRGDEQFF
>TRBV28|TRBJ2-3
CASSLTSLGTDTQYF
>TRBV11-2|TRBJ2-1
CASSLEVAGGDNEQFF
>TRBV7-8|TRBJ2-1
CASSLGQGMVNEQFF
>TRBV6-2/TRBV6-3|TRBJ2-1
CASRTGLALYNEQFF
>TRBV7-9|TRBJ2-1
CASSGAGDAYNEQFF
>TRBV5-6|TRBJ2-7
CASSPLAHSPIGEQYF
>TRBV29-1|TRBJ2-2
CSVVNSSNTGELFF
>TRBV4-2|TRBJ1-1
CASSQGGQGNTEAFF
>TRBV9|TRBJ1-2
CASSVGGIGGYTF
>TRBV10-3|TRBJ2-3
CAISESPGGKTDTQYF
>TRBV10-3|TRBJ2-3
CAISESVAGGTDTQYF
>TRBV19|TRBJ2-6
CASSIRPSGANVLTF
>TRBV5-1|TRBJ1-2
CASSMTGSELYGYTF
>TRBV6-2/TRBV6-3|TRBJ2-5
CASSYFVRDKETQYF
>TRBV7-6|TRBJ2-7
CASSLDGTGGHREQYF
>TRBV7-2|TRBJ2-3
CASSLGSGANTDTQYF
>TRBV20-1|TRBJ2-7
CSADGGGAGYEQYF
>TRBV2|TRBJ1-5
CASKRPGSNQPQHF
>TRBV7-8|TRBJ1-5
CASSLLSQPQHF
>TRBV4-2|TRBJ2-1
CASSPLTSGPYNEQFF
>TRBV7-9|TRBJ2-2
CVSGNTGELFF
>TRBV7-9|TRBJ2-5
CASSLRARGQGGTQYF
>TRBV5-1|TRBJ2-7
CASSLGQQIVSYEQYF
>TRBV7-2|TRBJ2-5
CAEGETQYF
>TRBV3-1|TRBJ2-5
CASSPTGQETQYF
>TRBV4-2|TRBJ2-2
CASSQEALTGELFF
>TRBV7-2|TRBJ2-1
CASSSLDGLAGPWVQFF
>TRBV4-3|TRBJ2-1
CASSQETRTIYYNEQFF
>TRBV19|TRBJ2-1
CASSSGRTSGIDEQFF
>TRBV27|TRBJ2-7
CASSATGGTYEQYF
>TRBV28|TRBJ2-7
CASSSSGTDYEQYF
>TRBV19|TRBJ2-5
CASSIGDSQETQYF
>TRBV12-3/TRBV12-4|TRBJ2-5
CASGKAAYHSGTQYF
>TRBV3-1|TRBJ2-1
CASSHPQGSYNEQFF